The rows below give T cell receptor beta chains drawn from one sample of a study of blood T cell repertoires in COVID-19. Sequencing was performed with immunoSEQ multiplex PCR; in TCRdb, only in-frame clones are kept and a portion is missing. The sample contains roughly 290,000 clones, around four fifths of which appear only once. The source material was peripheral blood. The receptors originated from a woman aged 45 to 65 with active or convalescent COVID-19. Both conserved end residues are part of each CDR3. A D gene is named only where the DNA matches it firmly. Clone size is not always given. Where it is, it says once, few, many or a class for expanded clones.

.,TRBV5-1,TRBJ2-2,13,.,CASSISAAGELFF,TGCGCCAGCAGCATTAGTGCGGCCGGGGAGCTGTTTTTT
.,TRBV19,TRBJ2-5,15,TRBD1,CASSYRDRVQETQYF,TGTGCCAGTAGTTACCGGGACAGGGTCCAAGAGACCCAGTACTTC
.,TRBV11-2,TRBJ2-1,18,.,CASSLYRTVIGSYNEQFF,TGTGCCAGCAGCTTATATAGGACTGTGATTGGTTCCTACAATGAGCAGTTCTTC
.,TRBV24-1,TRBJ2-1,15,TRBD2,CATSGRLAGVSPQFF,TGTGCCACCAGTGGCCGACTAGCGGGAGTTTCCCCGCAGTTCTTC
few,TRBV5-1,TRBJ1-2,14,.,CASSLSPGNYGYTF,TGCGCCAGCAGCTTGTCCCCAGGGAACTATGGCTACACCTTC
.,TRBV7-8,TRBJ1-1,15,TRBD1,CASSLVGTGGGEAFF,TGTGCCAGCAGCTTAGTAGGGACAGGGGGCGGTGAAGCTTTCTTT
.,TRBV5-1,TRBJ2-7,14,TRBD2,CATRMIAGDSEQYF,TGCGCCACCCGAATGATAGCGGGAGACTCCGAGCAGTACTTC
.,TRBV28,TRBJ1-1,12,.,CASQDHSTEAFF,TGTGCCAGTCAGGATCATAGCACTGAAGCTTTCTTT
.,TRBV7-9,TRBJ2-5,14,.,CASSSRQGQETQYF,TGTGCCAGCAGCTCCCGCCAGGGCCAAGAGACCCAGTACTTC
.,TRBV3-1/TRBV3-2,TRBJ2-3,16,.,CASSQDAGTSTDTQYF,TGTGCCAGCAGCCAAGACGCGGGTACCAGCACAGATACGCAGTATTTT
.,TRBV12-5,TRBJ1-1,13,TRBD1,CASGPGGGTEAFF,TGTGCTAGTGGCCCAGGGGGCGGCACTGAAGCTTTCTTT
.,TRBV6-2/TRBV6-3,TRBJ2-7,16,TRBD2,CASSYFGRGGSYEQYF,TGTGCCAGCAGTTACTTCGGCCGGGGGGGCTCCTACGAGCAGTACTTC
.,TRBV5-6,TRBJ2-2,13,.,CASSLVLAGELFF,TGTGCCAGCAGCTTGGTCTTAGCCGGGGAGCTGTTTTTT
.,TRBV5-8,TRBJ1-2,16,TRBD1,CASSWGGQGIYYGYTF,TGTGCCAGCAGCTGGGGGGGACAGGGGATCTACTATGGCTACACCTTC
.,TRBV5-1,TRBJ1-6,14,.,CASSLEQDNSPLHF,TGCGCCAGCAGCTTGGAACAAGATAATTCACCCCTCCACTTT
.,TRBV6-1,TRBJ2-1,18,TRBD2,CASSENFGLAGVGDEQFF,TGTGCCAGCAGCGAAAATTTCGGACTAGCGGGAGTCGGCGATGAGCAGTTCTTC
.,TRBV19,TRBJ2-7,12,TRBD1,CASRDRANEQYF,TGTGCCAGCCGGGACAGGGCTAACGAGCAGTACTTC
.,TRBV5-6,TRBJ2-6,15,.,CASSLGLSGANVLTF,TGTGCCAGCAGCTTGGGGCTTTCCGGGGCCAACGTCCTGACTTTC
.,TRBV28,TRBJ1-2,14,TRBD1,CASRGTGANYGYTF,TGTGCCAGCAGGGGGACAGGGGCTAACTATGGCTACACCTTC
.,TRBV28,TRBJ2-7,18,TRBD2,CASSPMGNVLAGVYEQYF,TGTGCCAGCAGTCCAATGGGCAACGTACTAGCGGGAGTATACGAGCAGTACTTC
.,TRBV11-2,TRBJ2-7,16,TRBD2,CASSPRETSGHYEQYF,TGTGCCAGCAGCCCCCGCGAGACTAGCGGCCACTACGAGCAGTACTTC
.,TRBV2,TRBJ1-5,13,.,CASSGDGGKPQHF,TGTGCCAGCAGTGGTGACGGCGGAAAGCCCCAGCATTTT
.,TRBV2,TRBJ1-2,13,.,CASSEHVGGGYTF,TGTGCCAGCAGTGAACACGTAGGAGGGGGCTACACCTTC
few,TRBV12-3/TRBV12-4,TRBJ1-2,12,.,CASSQDSYGYTF,TGTGCCAGCAGTCAGGACAGCTATGGCTACACCTTC
.,TRBV30,TRBJ2-1,15,TRBD2,CAWSVPGGLYNEQFF,TGTGCCTGGAGTGTACCGGGAGGGCTCTACAATGAGCAGTTCTTC
once,TRBV11-3,TRBJ2-2,13,.,CASSSPSTGELFF,TGTGCCAGCAGCTCCCCTTCCACCGGGGAGCTGTTTTTT
many,TRBV10-3,TRBJ1-3,17,.,CAAANRGRGRSGNTIYF,TGTGCCGCGGCTAACCGTGGGAGAGGACGCTCTGGAAACACCATATATTTT
.,TRBV10-2,TRBJ2-2,14,.,CASRRQAGTGELFF,TGCGCCAGCAGGAGACAGGCCGGCACCGGGGAGCTGTTTTTT
.,TRBV6-5,TRBJ2-5,14,TRBD1,CASSPGGVLETQYF,TGTGCCAGCAGTCCAGGGGGTGTTTTAGAGACCCAGTACTTC
.,TRBV2,TRBJ1-2,14,.,CASSVGRGNYGYTF,TGTGCCAGCAGTGTCGGACGGGGAAACTATGGCTACACCTTC
.,TRBV5-1,TRBJ1-4,15,.,CASSAQGSTNEKLFF,TGCGCCAGCAGCGCCCAGGGGTCAACTAATGAAAAACTGTTTTTT
.,TRBV5-4,TRBJ1-2,11,.,CASSTGQLYTF,TGTGCCAGCAGCACAGGACAGCTGTACACCTTC
once,TRBV30,TRBJ1-4,17,TRBD1,CAWSVKDRGRFNEKLFF,TGTGCCTGGAGTGTAAAGGACAGGGGCCGATTTAATGAAAAACTGTTTTTT
.,TRBV5-1,TRBJ2-2,16,TRBD2,CASSSLREGISGELFF,TGCGCCAGCAGCTCCCTCCGGGAGGGTATTTCCGGGGAGCTGTTTTTT
.,TRBV9,TRBJ1-2,14,TRBD1,CASSPGQANYGYTF,TGTGCCAGCAGCCCCGGACAGGCTAACTATGGCTACACCTTC
few,TRBV14,TRBJ1-2,12,.,CASSQSRVGYTF,TGTGCCAGCAGCCAATCACGGGTTGGCTACACCTTC
.,TRBV29-1,TRBJ2-7,12,.,CSVFRGNYEQYF,TGCAGCGTCTTCAGGGGCAACTACGAGCAGTACTTC
.,TRBV5-1,TRBJ2-1,16,.,CASSPASGSWHNEQFF,TGCGCCAGCAGCCCGGCATCGGGTAGTTGGCACAATGAGCAGTTCTTC
.,TRBV9,TRBJ2-6,19,TRBD1,CASSVALETGGGGANVLTF,TGTGCCAGCAGCGTAGCTTTGGAGACAGGGGGCGGGGGGGCCAACGTCCTGACTTTC
.,TRBV5-8,TRBJ2-5,14,.,CASSLTGARETQYF,TGTGCCAGCAGCTTGACAGGCGCCCGGGAGACCCAGTACTTC
.,TRBV19,TRBJ1-1,15,TRBD1,CASNKQGAANTEAFF,TGTGCCAGTAATAAACAGGGGGCTGCGAACACTGAAGCTTTCTTT
.,TRBV6-1,TRBJ2-7,16,.,CASSAHRTAAGYEQYF,TGTGCCAGCAGTGCCCACCGGACAGCGGCGGGCTACGAGCAGTACTTC
few,TRBV28,TRBJ2-7,13,.,CASSLAGTDEQYF,TGTGCCAGCAGTTTAGCGGGGACCGACGAGCAGTACTTC
.,TRBV12-3/TRBV12-4,TRBJ1-5,12,.,CASSPGVGPQHF,TGTGCCAGCAGCCCCGGGGTGGGCCCCCAGCATTTT
.,TRBV12-5,TRBJ2-6,15,TRBD1,CASGTGGLGANVLTF,TGTGCTAGTGGGACAGGGGGATTAGGGGCCAACGTCCTGACTTTC
.,TRBV7-6,TRBJ2-3,19,TRBD2,CASSLKSAGEAWGTDTQYF,TGTGCCAGCAGCTTAAAGTCGGCGGGAGAGGCGTGGGGCACAGATACGCAGTATTTT
.,TRBV3-1/TRBV3-2,TRBJ2-3,12,.,CASSLATDTQYF,TGTGCCAGCAGCCTGGCCACAGATACGCAGTATTTT
.,TRBV12-3/TRBV12-4,TRBJ1-1,13,.,CASSFGQAPEAFF,TGTGCCAGCAGTTTCGGCCAGGCCCCTGAAGCTTTCTTT
.,TRBV2,TRBJ2-1,17,TRBD1,CASSTPRDRDSYNEQFF,TGTGCCAGCAGTACACCTAGGGACAGGGATTCCTACAATGAGCAGTTCTTC
many,TRBV7-3,TRBJ1-2,13,.,CASSFGQGVGYTF,TGTGCCAGCAGCTTCGGACAAGGGGTTGGCTACACCTTC
once,TRBV5-1,TRBJ2-1,17,TRBD2,CASSLALAGLNYNEQFF,TGCGCCAGCAGCTTGGCTTTAGCGGGGCTGAATTACAATGAGCAGTTCTTC
.,TRBV2,TRBJ1-1,13,.,CASSVYGNTEAFF,TGTGCCAGCAGTGTCTACGGGAACACTGAAGCTTTCTTT
.,TRBV6-5,TRBJ1-3,16,.,CASSSLTGISGNTIYF,TGTGCCAGCAGTTCCCTTACAGGGATCTCTGGAAACACCATATATTTT
.,TRBV28,TRBJ2-5,15,TRBD2,CASRGTSGRRETQYF,TGTGCCAGCAGGGGGACTAGCGGGAGGAGAGAGACCCAGTACTTC
.,TRBV4-1,TRBJ1-6,16,.,CASSQEPGSGNSPLHF,TGCGCCAGCAGCCAAGAGCCGGGGTCGGGTAATTCACCCCTCCACTTT
.,TRBV29-1,TRBJ2-1,14,TRBD2,CSAKLAGVYNEQFF,TGCAGCGCCAAACTAGCGGGAGTGTACAATGAGCAGTTCTTC
.,TRBV30,TRBJ2-7,13,.,CAWAWGPTYEQYF,TGTGCCTGGGCTTGGGGGCCGACCTACGAGCAGTACTTC
.,TRBV2,TRBJ1-1,14,.,CASSVGVLDTEAFF,TGTGCCAGCAGCGTAGGAGTATTGGACACTGAAGCTTTCTTT
.,TRBV4-2,TRBJ2-3,12,.,CASSHQSDTQYF,TGTGCCAGCAGCCATCAGTCAGATACGCAGTATTTT